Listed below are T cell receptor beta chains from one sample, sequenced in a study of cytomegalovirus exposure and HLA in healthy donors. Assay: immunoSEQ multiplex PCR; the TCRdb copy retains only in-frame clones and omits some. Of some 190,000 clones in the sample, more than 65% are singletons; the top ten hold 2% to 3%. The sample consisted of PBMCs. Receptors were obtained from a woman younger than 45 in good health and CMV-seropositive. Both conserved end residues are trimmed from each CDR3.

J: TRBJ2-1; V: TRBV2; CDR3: ASSASLAGGRNEQF
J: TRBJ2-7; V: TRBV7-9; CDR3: ASSLARDFTYEQY
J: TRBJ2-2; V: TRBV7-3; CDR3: ASSQANTGELF
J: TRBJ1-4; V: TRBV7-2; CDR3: ASSLVGREVGKLF
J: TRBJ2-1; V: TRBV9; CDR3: ASSPNQGGLNEQF
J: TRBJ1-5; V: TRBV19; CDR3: ASYTGTGHSNQPQH
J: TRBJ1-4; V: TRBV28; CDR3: ASSPGQVKEKLF
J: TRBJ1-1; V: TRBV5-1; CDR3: ASSTGDRVRTEAF
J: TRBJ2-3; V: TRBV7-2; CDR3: ASSLVGGAQDTQY
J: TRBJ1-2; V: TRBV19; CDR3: ASSIGGKPIIGYT
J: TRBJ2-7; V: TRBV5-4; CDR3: ASSLGEGGAYEQY
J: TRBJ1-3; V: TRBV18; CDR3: ASSPPAGGAIY
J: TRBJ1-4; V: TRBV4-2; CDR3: ASSQAQASTNEKLF
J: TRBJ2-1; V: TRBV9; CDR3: ASTQSEGGPNEQF
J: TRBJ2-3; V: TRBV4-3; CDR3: ASSQDLSSGGVTDTQY
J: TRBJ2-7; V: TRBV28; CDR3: ASRNLGQGPYSYEQY
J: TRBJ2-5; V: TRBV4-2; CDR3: ASSQGGLAGPRETQY
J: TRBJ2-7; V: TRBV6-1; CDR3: ASSPQGQMVYEQY
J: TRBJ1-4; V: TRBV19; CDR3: ASSPRLKGNPATNEKLF
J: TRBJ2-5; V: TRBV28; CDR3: ASSPGLGETQY
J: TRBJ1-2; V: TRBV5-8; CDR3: ASSLLAGRYGYT
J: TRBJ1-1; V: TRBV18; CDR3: ASSPQGVTEAF
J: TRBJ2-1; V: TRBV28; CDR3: ASGTSGSVSYNEQF
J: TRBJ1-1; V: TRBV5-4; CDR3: ASSLVGLDRRNTEAF
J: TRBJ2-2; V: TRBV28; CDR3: ASSRLPPLNTGELF
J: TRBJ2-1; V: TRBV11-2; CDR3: ASSPRTGSYNEQF
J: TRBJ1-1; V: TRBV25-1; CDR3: ASSRQGRNTEAF
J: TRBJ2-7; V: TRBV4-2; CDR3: ASSQENPSGGDEQY
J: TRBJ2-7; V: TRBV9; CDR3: ASSVAPASGGYEQY